This record covers a single TCR beta chain. As yet, its antigen is unknown. Genomic DNA, serving as template, underwent TCR beta VDJ and CDR3 profiling. TCRdb recomputed calls from the reads with MiXCR, one row per CDR3 protein. Among 100,000 to 150,000 distinct CDR3 sequences listed, almost 40% were seen once. Selection for sequencing was limited to patients who had shown CD8+CD57+ cell expansion by flow cytometry. V shed 3 bases and J shed 5 bases, with 4 bases lying between them. Germline V gene sequence: CDR1 WNHNN, CDR2 SYGVQD (reference sequence). This CDR3 region has 12 residues. The sample belongs to a study of CD8+CD57+ T cells in acquired aplastic anemia. Regarding the study as a whole: Patients and controls shared under 35 CD8+ CDR3 sequences, which appeared highly expressed in patients and within their immunodominant clones.

The chain combines TRBV10-1 with TRBJ2-2; no firm D call. The sequenced sample consisted of sorted CD4+, CD8+, or CD8+CD57+ T cells (not recorded which) from PBMCs. This clonotype was sampled from a human donor with aplastic anemia. CDR3 region: CASSDGTGELFF. The DNA for the CDR3 is TGCGCCAGCAGTGACGGAACCGGGGAGCTGTTTTTT.